The rows below give T cell receptor beta chains drawn from one sample of a study of technical replicates of blood from a few donors. Profiled with immunoSEQ multiplex PCR; TCRdb holds only in-frame clones, not every one. The table includes fewer than 90,000 clones, about 90% detected once. The sequencing sample was made of T cells isolated from PBMCs. These TCRs come from a human donor in good health. CDR3s include the opening cysteine and the closing phenylalanine or tryptophan. Each record gives: D gene, V gene, J gene, clone size, CDR3 protein, CDR3 DNA. D genes are given only for firm matches. Expanded clones are given a class, and other clones once, few, many or no size at all.

>TRBD1|TRBV2|TRBJ1-2|-
CASSLRDRGTSNYGYTF
TGTGCCAGCAGTCTTCGGGACAGGGGGACCTCTAACTATGGCTACACCTTC
>TRBD1|TRBV2|TRBJ1-2|-
CASSGDRGNYGYTF
TGTGCCAGCAGTGGGGACAGGGGAAACTATGGCTACACCTTC
>-|TRBV9|TRBJ2-1|-
CASSVETRNEQFF
TGTGCCAGCAGCGTGGAGACTAGGAATGAGCAGTTCTTC
>TRBD1|TRBV27|TRBJ1-5|-
CASRGGTGGFQPQHF
TGTGCCAGCAGGGGAGGAACAGGGGGCTTTCAGCCCCAGCATTTT
>TRBD2|TRBV9|TRBJ2-3|-
CASSVGLAGAFTDTQYF
TGTGCCAGCAGCGTAGGGTTAGCGGGGGCTTTCACAGATACGCAGTATTTT
>-|TRBV29-1|TRBJ2-4|-
CSVERGPDIQYF
TGCAGCGTTGAGCGGGGACCAGACATTCAGTACTTC
>TRBD1|TRBV6-1|TRBJ1-4|-
CASRGTAGNEKLFF
TGTGCCAGCAGGGGGACAGCCGGGAATGAAAAACTGTTTTTT
>-|TRBV20-1|TRBJ1-2|-
CSAPISNGYTF
TGCAGTGCTCCCATCAGTAATGGCTACACCTTC
>-|TRBV7-9|TRBJ1-1|-
CASSLGLGANTEAFF
TGTGCCAGCAGCTTAGGTCTAGGAGCGAACACTGAAGCTTTCTTT
>-|TRBV11-1|TRBJ2-1|-
CASSAGLEYNEQFF
TGTGCCAGCAGCGCGGGACTCGAATACAATGAGCAGTTCTTC
>-|TRBV30|TRBJ2-1|-
CACGQGFNEQFF
TGTGCCTGCGGTCAGGGATTCAATGAGCAGTTCTTC
>-|TRBV7-3|TRBJ2-1|-
CASSAGSGLGERNEQFF
TGTGCCAGCAGCGCGGGCAGTGGGCTAGGTGAGCGGAATGAGCAGTTCTTC
>-|TRBV9|TRBJ1-2|-
CASSAGLGAEVWGYTF
TGTGCCAGCAGCGCTGGCTTGGGGGCAGAGGTGTGGGGCTACACCTTC
>TRBD1|TRBV19|TRBJ2-7|-
CASSLASRDRVDEQYF
TGTGCCAGTAGTCTGGCCTCTAGGGACAGGGTTGACGAGCAGTACTTC
>-|TRBV28|TRBJ2-2|once
CASRYKVGSTGELFF
TGTGCCAGCAGATATAAAGTGGGGAGCACCGGGGAGCTGTTTTTT
>TRBD1|TRBV27|TRBJ1-2|-
CASSFHSGTGYGYTF
TGTGCCAGCAGTTTTCATTCCGGGACAGGGTATGGCTACACCTTC
>-|TRBV10-1|TRBJ2-2|-
CASSAYSTGELFF
TGCGCCAGCAGTGCTTATAGCACCGGGGAGCTGTTTTTT
>TRBD2|TRBV29-1|TRBJ2-5|-
CSARGAGGPKTQYF
TGCAGCGCCCGCGGGGCGGGAGGGCCAAAGACCCAGTACTTC
>-|TRBV19|TRBJ1-1|-
CASSIALGGNTEAFF
TGTGCCAGTAGTATCGCTTTGGGGGGGAACACTGAAGCTTTCTTT
>-|TRBV7-9|TRBJ1-1|-
CASSPPMNTEAFF
TGTGCCAGCAGTCCCCCAATGAACACTGAAGCTTTCTTT
>TRBD1|TRBV11-3|TRBJ2-5|once
CASSFLPGQGPETQYF
TGTGCCAGCAGCTTCTTACCGGGACAGGGACCAGAGACCCAGTACTTC
>TRBD1|TRBV13|TRBJ1-1|-
CASRDRGPEAFF
TGTGCCAGCAGAGACAGGGGTCCTGAAGCTTTCTTT
>TRBD2|TRBV29-1|TRBJ2-5|-
CSVSSGTYQETQYF
TGCAGCGTCTCTAGCGGGACGTACCAAGAGACCCAGTACTTC
>-|TRBV27|TRBJ2-7|-
CASSLSTPNYEQYF
TGTGCCAGCAGTTTATCCACACCCAACTACGAGCAGTACTTC
>TRBD2|TRBV7-2|TRBJ2-7|-
CASSPRAGEGYEQYF
TGTGCCAGCAGCCCGCGGGCGGGAGAAGGATACGAGCAGTACTTC
>TRBD2|TRBV11-2|TRBJ2-3|once
CASSREGLTDTQYF
TGTGCCAGCAGCCGGGAGGGCCTAACAGATACGCAGTATTTT
>TRBD2|TRBV15|TRBJ2-3|-
CATSGGTSGTTDTQYF
TGTGCCACCAGCGGAGGGACTAGCGGGACAACAGATACGCAGTATTTT
>TRBD1|TRBV6-4|TRBJ2-1|-
CASSISGQVYNEQFF
TGTGCCAGCAGTATTTCGGGACAGGTCTACAATGAGCAGTTCTTC
>TRBD1|TRBV7-2|TRBJ1-4|-
CASSPVTGWDEKLFF
TGTGCCAGCAGCCCCGTGACAGGGTGGGATGAAAAACTGTTTTTT
>-|TRBV4-3|TRBJ2-7|-
CASSPSGRGFYEQYF
TGCGCCAGCAGCCCTAGCGGAAGGGGGTTCTACGAGCAGTACTTC
>-|TRBV15|TRBJ2-1|-
CATSREASRREQFF
TGTGCCACCAGCAGAGAGGCGTCTAGACGTGAGCAGTTCTTC
>-|TRBV6-4|TRBJ2-7|-
CASSPDEQYF
TGTGCCAGCAGCCCGGACGAGCAGTACTTC
>-|TRBV27|TRBJ2-2|-
CASSPLYDSTGELFF
TGTGCCAGCAGTCCCCTTTATGACAGCACCGGGGAGCTGTTTTTT
>-|TRBV6-1|TRBJ2-7|-
CASSGLAQAEGYEQYF
TGTGCCAGCAGTGGACTGGCACAGGCTGAAGGCTACGAGCAGTACTTC
>-|TRBV7-3|TRBJ2-2|-
CASSLTGGQSTGELFF
TGTGCCAGCAGCTTAACTGGGGGCCAGAGCACCGGGGAGCTGTTTTTT
>TRBD2|TRBV5-1|TRBJ2-7|once
CASTISGSNSYEQYF
TGCGCCAGCACCATTAGCGGGAGTAACTCCTACGAGCAGTACTTC
>TRBD1|TRBV7-8|TRBJ1-1|-
CASSSDRVFSMNTEAFF
TGTGCCAGCAGCTCTGACAGGGTTTTTTCCATGAACACTGAAGCTTTCTTT
>-|TRBV4-3|TRBJ1-4|-
CASSQGRGLREKLFF
TGCGCCAGCAGCCAAGGGCGAGGTTTAAGAGAAAAACTGTTTTTT
>-|TRBV19|TRBJ1-5|-
CASSIQGYQPQHF
TGTGCCAGTAGTATACAGGGATATCAGCCCCAGCATTTT
>TRBD2|TRBV25-1|TRBJ2-5|-
CASSEPTLTSGRMTQYF
TGTGCCAGCAGTGAACCCACACTGACTAGCGGGAGGATGACCCAGTACTTC
>-|TRBV7-2|TRBJ2-7|-
CASSPGLLSYEQYF
TGTGCCAGCAGCCCAGGGCTTCTATCCTACGAGCAGTACTTC
>-|TRBV9|TRBJ1-2|-
CASSSPQPLTNYGYTF
TGTGCCAGCTCCTCCCCACAGCCTCTGACTAACTATGGCTACACCTTC
>TRBD1|TRBV10-3|TRBJ2-3|-
CAAGQGQKTDTQYF
TGTGCCGCGGGACAGGGGCAGAAAACAGATACGCAGTATTTT
>TRBD1|TRBV4-1|TRBJ2-7|-
CASSLRGQGSEQYF
TGCGCCAGCAGCCTTAGGGGACAGGGCTCCGAGCAGTACTTC
>TRBD1|TRBV4-1|TRBJ1-4|-
CASSHEGQDLLFF
TGCGCCAGCAGCCACGAAGGACAGGACTTGCTGTTTTTT